The 3 T cell receptor beta chains below come from one sample, sequenced in a study of OX40 agonist ivuxolimab in advanced cancers. Here immunoSEQ multiplex PCR was the method, and the copy in TCRdb shows in-frame clones only, minus some. The data contain some 44,000 clones, approximately 86% of them singletons. Sequences were derived from CD4+ or CD8+ T cells sorted from blood, sampled in a trial of the OX40 agonist ivuxolimab. These receptors all come from an adult with an advanced solid tumor such as melanoma, head and neck, liver or kidney cancer.

V gene TRBV2 combines with J gene TRBJ2-3, with D possibly matching TRBD2 (6 bases). The V gene's germline CDR1 is SNHLY and CDR2 FYNNEI. V was pared by 6 bases and J by 2 bases, with 15 bases between. This CDR3 contains 15 residues. The CDR3 is CASSPDGTSTDTQYF. CDR3 nucleotide sequence: TGTGCCAGCAGCCCCGATGGGACTTCCACAGATACGCAGTATTTT.

This chain links TRBV5-1 with TRBJ2-5; D might be TRBD1 (6 bases). This CDR3 region has 14 residues. Trimming removed 4 bases from V and 0 bases from J, with 10 bases in between. CDR1 and CDR2 (germline): SGHRS, YFSETQ. DNA for the CDR3: TGCGCCAGCAGCCGCGGACAGTACCAAGAGACCCAGTACTTC. Protein: CASSRGQYQETQYF.

This chain joins TRBV11-2 and TRBJ2-1; 7 positions match TRBD1. In germline, CDR1 is SGHAT, CDR2 FQNNGV. Unmatched junction bases numbered 6, after V lost 7 bases and J lost 3 bases. There are 14 residues in the CDR3. For the CDR3, the DNA is TGTGCCAGCACCTTTCACAGGGGCTACAATGAGCAGTTCTTC. Protein sequence: CASTFHRGYNEQFF.